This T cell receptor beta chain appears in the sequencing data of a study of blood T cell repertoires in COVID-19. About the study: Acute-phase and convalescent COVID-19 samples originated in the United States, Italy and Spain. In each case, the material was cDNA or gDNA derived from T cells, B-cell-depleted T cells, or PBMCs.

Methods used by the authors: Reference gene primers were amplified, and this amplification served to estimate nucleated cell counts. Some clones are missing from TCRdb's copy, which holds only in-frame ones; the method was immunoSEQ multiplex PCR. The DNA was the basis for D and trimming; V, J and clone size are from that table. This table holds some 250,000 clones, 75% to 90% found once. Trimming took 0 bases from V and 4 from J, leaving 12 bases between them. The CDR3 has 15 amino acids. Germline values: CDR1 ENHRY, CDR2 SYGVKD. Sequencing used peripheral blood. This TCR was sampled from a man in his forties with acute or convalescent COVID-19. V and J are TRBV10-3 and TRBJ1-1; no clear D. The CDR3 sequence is CAISESYGYGTEAFF. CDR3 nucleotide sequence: TGTGCCATCAGTGAGTCGTACGGGTACGGCACTGAAGCTTTCTTT.